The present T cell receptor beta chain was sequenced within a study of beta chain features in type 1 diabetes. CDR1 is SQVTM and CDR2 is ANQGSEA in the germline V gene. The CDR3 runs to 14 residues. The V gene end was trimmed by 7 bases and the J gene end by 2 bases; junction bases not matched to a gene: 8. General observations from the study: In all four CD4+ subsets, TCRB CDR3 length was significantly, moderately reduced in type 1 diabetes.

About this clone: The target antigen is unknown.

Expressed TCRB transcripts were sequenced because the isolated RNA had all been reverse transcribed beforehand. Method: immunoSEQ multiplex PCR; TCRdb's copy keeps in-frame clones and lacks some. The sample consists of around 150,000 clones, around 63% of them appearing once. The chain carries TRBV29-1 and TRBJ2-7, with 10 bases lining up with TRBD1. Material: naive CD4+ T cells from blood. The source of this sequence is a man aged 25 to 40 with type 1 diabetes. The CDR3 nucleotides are TGCAGCGCCCGGGGACAGGGGCCGCCCTACGAGCAGTACTTC. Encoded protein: CSARGQGPPYEQYF.